What follows are 19 T cell receptor beta chains derived from one specimen sequenced in a study of OX40 agonist ivuxolimab in advanced cancers. Sequencing used immunoSEQ multiplex PCR; TCRdb keeps in-frame clones, though not all of them. The table shows 57,000 or so clones, with roughly 89% occurring only once. Sequencing was performed on CD4+ or CD8+ T cells sorted from blood, taken in a trial of the OX40 agonist ivuxolimab. Receptor source: an adult with an advanced solid tumor such as melanoma, head and neck, liver or kidney cancer.

The V call is TRBV6-1, the J call TRBJ1-5; no firm D call. Germline loops: CDR1 MNHNS, CDR2 SASEGT. The V and J ends lost 3 bases and 2 bases respectively, with 11 bases between them. This CDR3 comprises 15 residues. CDR3 residues: CASSEAGWGNQPQHF. CDR3 sequence (DNA): TGTGCCAGCAGTGAGGCTGGCTGGGGCAATCAGCCCCAGCATTTT.

This clone was counted a single time. The CDR3: CASSQSGRTTGYTF. The CDR3 region has the DNA TGTGCCAGCAGCCAATCGGGCAGGACCACTGGCTACACCTTC. The chain employs TRBV16 and TRBJ1-2; D is unresolved. V was clipped by 0 bases and J by 7 bases, with 12 bases between them. The CDR3 sequence is 14 residues long. The germline V gene has CDR1 KGHSY and CDR2 FQNENV.

The count of this clone is one. As DNA, the CDR3 is TGCGCCAGCAGCCCTGGCGGACTAGCGGGAAGGGGAGGCACAGATACGCAGTATTTT. Translated, it gives CASSPGGLAGRGGTDTQYF. J is TRBJ2-3 and V is TRBV5-1; 12 bases align to TRBD2. CDR1 SGHRS and CDR2 YFSETQ come from the germline V gene. CDR3 size: 19 residues. V lost 4 bases and J lost 1; bases outside the gene matches: 13.

This clone has a single count. This sequence joins TRBV5-6 and TRBJ2-2, with 8 bases lining up with TRBD1. CDR1 SGHDT and CDR2 YYEEEE come from the germline V gene. This CDR3 has 17 amino acids. V gave up 0 bases and J gave up 2 bases; unmatched junction bases: 6. The CDR3 is CASSLGGPGGNTGELFF. The CDR3 DNA reads as TGTGCCAGCAGCTTGGGAGGTCCAGGGGGCAACACCGGGGAGCTGTTTTTT. The full variable domain, completed using reference TRBV5-6 and TRBJ2-2, is DAGVTQSPTHLIKTRGQQVTLRCSPKSGHDTVSWYQQALGQGPQFIFQYYEEEERQRGNFPDRFSGHQFPNYSSELNVNALLLGDSALYLCASSLGGPGGNTGELFFGEGSRLTVL.

This clone was counted a single time. This chain connects TRBV19 to TRBJ2-1; the D gene is possibly TRBD1 (5 bases). From germline, CDR1 is LNHDA and CDR2 SQIVND (reference sequence). Trimming took 3 bases from V and 2 from J, leaving 8 bases between them. The CDR3 has 14 residues. The CDR3, as DNA: TGTGCCAGTAGTATCCAGGGAACCTACAATGAGCAGTTCTTC. Encoded protein: CASSIQGTYNEQFF.

This clone was counted only a few times. The rearrangement joins TRBV7-9 to TRBJ1-5, with D tentatively TRBD1 (6 bases). From germline, CDR1 is SEHNR and CDR2 FQNEAQ (reference sequence). The CDR3 spans 15 residues. V gave up 5 bases and J gave up 2 bases, with 13 bases separating them. The CDR3 sequence: CASSRSGGRNQPQHF. The CDR3 bases are TGTGCCAGCAGCCGTTCTGGGGGGCGCAATCAGCCCCAGCATTTT.

This clone has just one count. The genes are TRBV19 and TRBJ2-1; TRBD2 aligns across 7 bases. This CDR3 is built from 17 residues. V dropped 1 base and J dropped 0; count of bases not matched to a gene: 6. Germline CDR1 LNHDA, CDR2 SQIVND (reference sequence). DNA of the CDR3: TGTGCCAGTAGTATAGCCCCCAGCGGGGTCTCCTACAATGAGCAGTTCTTC. Amino acids: CASSIAPSGVSYNEQFF.

The CDR3 loop reads CASSLDLAGVSYTQYF. In DNA form, the CDR3 reads TGTGCCAGCAGCTTAGACCTAGCGGGAGTGTCATATACGCAGTATTTT. This chain connects TRBV11-2 to TRBJ2-3; TRBD2 matches 10 bases. Trimming took 0 bases from V and 7 from J; bases not matched to a gene: 7. From germline, CDR1 is SGHAT and CDR2 FQNNGV. The CDR3 length is 16 residues.

The chain couples TRBV28 to TRBJ2-2; D not resolved. This CDR3 is 13 amino acids long. The germline V gene has CDR1 MDHEN and CDR2 SYDVKM. V dropped 3 bases and J dropped 7 bases, with 9 bases sitting between them. The CDR3 DNA reads as TGTGCCAGCAGTTTGGAGTTCGTCGGGGAGCTGTTTTTT. Its protein product is CASSLEFVGELFF.

A remark on this clone: A read error may produce the germline difference seen at one junction end. The chain uses TRBV7-7 and TRBJ2-1, with D possibly TRBD2 on 7 matching bases. Germline CDR1 reads SSHAT; CDR2 reads FNYEAQ (reference sequence). The CDR3 totals 17 residues. CDR3 loop: CASSPRGGQSSYNEQFF. CDR3 DNA: TGTGCTAGCAGCCCCCGCGGGGGCCAGAGCTCCTACAATGAGCAGTTCTTC.

This clone was seen a few times. The chain employs TRBV7-6 and TRBJ2-5, with 8 bases fitting TRBD1. Germline V gives CDR1 SGHVS, CDR2 FNYEAQ. This CDR3 contains 15 residues. After removal of 1 base from V and 4 bases from J, the junction contained 5 bases not matched to a gene. CDR3 DNA: TGTGCCAGCAGCTTAGGGACAGGGTCGGGAGAGACCCAGTACTTC. Its translation is CASSLGTGSGETQYF.

The chain has TRBV19 and TRBJ2-2; 7 bases fit TRBD1. The germline V gene encodes CDR1 LNHDA and CDR2 SQIVND (reference sequence). After removal of 4 bases from V and 4 bases from J, the junction contained 6 bases not matched to a gene. The CDR3 is made up of 15 amino acids. CDR3 loop: CASSSDRDRTGELFF. CDR3 nucleotides: TGTGCCAGTAGTAGCGACAGGGACCGCACCGGGGAGCTGTTTTTT.

This rearrangement joins TRBV19 to TRBJ2-1, with TRBD2 identical over 10 bases. This CDR3 is 14 amino acids long. Germline assignment: CDR1 LNHDA and CDR2 SQIVND (reference sequence). V lost 6 bases and J lost 5; bases outside the gene matches: 4. The CDR3 reads CASRGTSVNNEQFF. As DNA, the CDR3 is TGTGCCAGTAGGGGGACTAGCGTAAACAATGAGCAGTTCTTC.

Only a few counts were recorded for this clone. V usage is TRBV28 and J usage is TRBJ2-5; D is perhaps TRBD2 (6 bases). In germline, CDR1 is MDHEN, CDR2 SYDVKM. The CDR3 is made up of 14 amino acids. V was cut by 6 bases and J by 5 bases, with 16 bases left in between. In DNA, the CDR3 is TGTGCCAGCAGGGGGGGAAGGGCCGACGAGACCCAGTACTTC. This encodes CASRGGRADETQYF.

Turning to this clone: A junction boundary mismatches the germline segment, possibly from a read error. This chain links TRBV4-1 with TRBJ1-2; D not certain. The germline V gene has CDR1 MGHRA and CDR2 YSYEKL. CDR3 length: 11 amino acids. CDR3 sequence reads: CASRQGLEYTF. The CDR3 coding sequence is TGCGCCAGCAGACAAGGGCTCGAGTACACCTTC.

V gene TRBV5-4 combines with J gene TRBJ2-7; D remains unclear. The CDR3 has 13 residues. V lost 2 bases, J lost 0 bases, and 6 bases lay in between. Germline CDR1 reads SGHNT; CDR2 reads YYREEE (reference sequence). CDR3 sequence reads: CASSFPYSYEQYF. As DNA, the CDR3 is TGTGCCAGCAGCTTTCCCTACTCCTACGAGCAGTACTTC. The entire variable domain, with the rest obtained from reference TRBV5-4 and TRBJ2-7, is as follows: ETGVTQSPTHLIKTRGQQVTLRCSSQSGHNTVSWYQQALGQGPQFIFQYYREEENGRGNFPPRFSGLQFPNYSSELNVNALELDDSALYLCASSFPYSYEQYFGPGTRLTVT.

CDR3 in amino acids: CASSLGLNTGELFF. The CDR3 coding sequence is TGTGCCAGCAGCTTAGGACTAAACACCGGGGAGCTGTTTTTT. The chain uses TRBV7-3 and TRBJ2-2; possible D gene TRBD2, 6 bases. Germline CDR1 reads SGHTA; CDR2 reads FQGTGA. CDR3 length equals 14 residues. V gave up 2 bases and J gave up 2 bases, with 6 bases separating them.

This clone was recorded a few times. This CDR3 is CASRDAGRMSGANVLTF. The CDR3 nucleotides are TGTGCCAGCCGGGATGCGGGAAGGATGTCTGGGGCCAACGTCCTGACTTTC. The rearrangement links TRBV2 to TRBJ2-6, with D possibly matching TRBD2 (6 bases). From germline, CDR1 is SNHLY and CDR2 FYNNEI. The CDR3 length is 17 residues. Trimming stripped 8 bases from V and 1 base from J, with 18 bases between.

The rearrangement links TRBV15 to TRBJ2-5, with D possibly TRBD1 on 6 matching bases. This CDR3 has 14 residues. Germline V gene sequence: CDR1 LNHNV, CDR2 YYDKDF (reference sequence). Trimming took 0 bases from V and 7 from J, leaving 12 bases between them. The CDR3 here is CATSRDTGLATQYF. CDR3 nucleotide sequence: TGTGCCACCAGCAGAGATACAGGGTTGGCGACCCAGTACTTC. Full variable domain (outside the CDR3, taken from reference TRBV15 and TRBJ2-5): DAMVIQNPRYQVTQFGKPVTLSCSQTLNHNVMYWYQQKSSQAPKLLFHYYDKDFNNEADTPDNFQSRRPNTSFCFLDIRSPGLGDTAMYLCATSRDTGLATQYFGPGTRLLVL.